A selection of T cell receptor beta chains follows, all from one sample in a study of blood T cell repertoires in COVID-19. The table came from immunoSEQ multiplex PCR; TCRdb's copy has only in-frame clones and leaves some out. The table has about 110,000 clones, over 70% seen once. Sequencing was performed on peripheral blood. The receptors shown here come from a human donor in a cohort sampled during active or convalescent COVID-19. Each CDR3 is given with its conserved first and last residue. D genes are given only for firm matches. Expanded clones get a size class; other rows say once, few or many, or leave the size out.

TRBD1	TRBV6-2/TRBV6-3	-	16	TRBJ2-1	TGTGCCAGCAGTTCTCCGGGGACAGGGGCCTACAATGAGCAGTTCTTC	CASSSPGTGAYNEQFF
TRBD1	TRBV10-1	few	13	TRBJ1-5	TGCGCCAGCGACAGGGGGGCTAATCAGCCCCAGCATTTT	CASDRGANQPQHF
TRBD1	TRBV5-6	-	18	TRBJ1-6	TGTGCCAGCAGCTTCACTACCGGGACAGGGGTATATAATTCACCCCTCCACTTT	CASSFTTGTGVYNSPLHF
TRBD1	TRBV7-8	-	18	TRBJ1-2	TGTGCCAGCAGCCCCCGGGAGGGACAGGGGCCACGGGATGATGGCTACACCTTC	CASSPREGQGPRDDGYTF
TRBD1	TRBV19	once	15	TRBJ1-5	TGTGCCAGTAGCACCGGGACAGGCGCCTTAGAGCCCCAGCATTTT	CASSTGTGALEPQHF
TRBD2	TRBV7-9	-	15	TRBJ2-3	TGTGCCAGCAGCACCAGAGCGGGGAGCACAGATACGCAGTATTTT	CASSTRAGSTDTQYF
TRBD2	TRBV12-3/TRBV12-4	-	13	TRBJ2-5	TGTGCCAGCAGGACTAGCGTAGAAGAGACCCAGTACTTC	CASRTSVEETQYF
-	TRBV3-1/TRBV3-2	-	16	TRBJ2-3	TGTGCCAGCAGCGCCCGCTCTGGGGCTATTTCAGATACGCAGTATTTT	CASSARSGAISDTQYF
-	TRBV18	few	13	TRBJ1-1	TGTGCCAGCTCACCATACGGGAACACTGAAGCTTTCTTT	CASSPYGNTEAFF
TRBD2	TRBV18	-	15	TRBJ2-5	TGTGCCAGCTCACCACAAATTAGCGGGAAGGAGACCCAGTACTTC	CASSPQISGKETQYF
-	TRBV7-2	-	14	TRBJ2-7	TGTGCCAGCAGCTTAGGGACACCACCCTACGAGCAGTACTTC	CASSLGTPPYEQYF
TRBD2	TRBV4-3	-	17	TRBJ2-1	TGCGCCAGCAGCCAAGTTGGCGGGAGCTCGGTCGGGTATGAGCAGTTCTTC	CASSQVGGSSVGYEQFF
-	TRBV5-4	-	13	TRBJ1-2	TGTGCCGGCAGCTTGAGGACTCTCTATGGCTACACCTTC	CAGSLRTLYGYTF
TRBD1	TRBV28	-	15	TRBJ1-2	TGTGCCAGCAGTTTAAGGGGGACAGGGCACTATGGCTACACCTTC	CASSLRGTGHYGYTF
-	TRBV7-2	-	13	TRBJ2-5	TGTGCCACCCGGCGGGGAGTCCAAGAGACCCAGTACTTC	CATRRGVQETQYF
-	TRBV10-2	-	14	TRBJ1-5	TGCGCCAGCATGAGGGACATTCGCAATCAGCCCCAGCATTTT	CASMRDIRNQPQHF
-	TRBV7-9	-	13	TRBJ1-1	TGTGCCAGCAGCGCACAATTGAACACTGAAGCTTTCTTT	CASSAQLNTEAFF
TRBD2	TRBV7-2	-	15	TRBJ2-7	TGTGCCAGCAGCTTCGGGACTAGTAGCTCCTACGAGCAGTACTTC	CASSFGTSSSYEQYF
-	TRBV29-1	-	13	TRBJ1-1	TGCAGCGTTGAAGGGCAGGGTAACACTGAAGCTTTCTTT	CSVEGQGNTEAFF
TRBD1	TRBV4-3	-	15	TRBJ2-7	TGCGCCAGCAGCCAAATCCAGGGGGCGACGGGGGAGCAGTACTTC	CASSQIQGATGEQYF
TRBD1	TRBV5-5	-	15	TRBJ2-1	TGTGCCAGCAGCTGGGGACAGGGGAGGTCCAATGAGCAGTTCTTC	CASSWGQGRSNEQFF
-	TRBV4-2	few	16	TRBJ2-1	TGTGCCAGCAACCCTAGCCCGGGGAGCTCCTACAATGAGCAGTTCTTC	CASNPSPGSSYNEQFF
TRBD1	TRBV6-2/TRBV6-3	-	13	TRBJ2-7	TGTGCCAGCAGTCAGACAGGGGGCAACGAGCAGTACTTC	CASSQTGGNEQYF
-	TRBV11-3	medium-sized	14	TRBJ1-1	TGTGCCAGCAGCTTAGGAGGGAGGAACACTGAAGCTTTCTTT	CASSLGGRNTEAFF
-	TRBV7-8	-	16	TRBJ2-6	TGTGCCAGCAGCCGAACGGCGGGCTTAGGGGCCAACGTCCTGACTTTC	CASSRTAGLGANVLTF
TRBD1	TRBV11-3	-	17	TRBJ2-1	TGTGCCAGCAGCCAGAGAGGGACAGGGGGCAAGTCAAATGAGCAGTTCTTC	CASSQRGTGGKSNEQFF
-	TRBV2	-	13	TRBJ1-2	TGTGCCAGCAGTGAAGACAGGGTCTATGGCTACACCTTC	CASSEDRVYGYTF
-	TRBV15	-	12	TRBJ1-5	TGTGCCACCAGCAGAGGGAGTCAGCCCCAGCATTTT	CATSRGSQPQHF
TRBD1	TRBV18	few	15	TRBJ1-6	TGTGCCAGCTCCCTCGACAGGGACTATAATTCACCCCTCCACTTT	CASSLDRDYNSPLHF
-	TRBV19	-	15	TRBJ1-5	TGTGCCAGTATGGGCCTTGGGGGGGTCCATCAGCCCCAGCATTTT	CASMGLGGVHQPQHF
TRBD1	TRBV19	-	15	TRBJ1-5	TGTGCCAGTACCATGGGGACAGTGGATAATCAGCCCCAGCATTTT	CASTMGTVDNQPQHF
TRBD2	TRBV5-4	-	19	TRBJ2-5	TGTGCCAGCAGCTTGGGAAAAGTGGCTAGCGGGGGGGCCGTTGAGACCCAGTACTTC	CASSLGKVASGGAVETQYF
-	TRBV7-8	many	14	TRBJ2-7	TGTGCCAGCAACCCTAGAGGGCAGGCCTACGAGCAGTACTTC	CASNPRGQAYEQYF
-	TRBV7-2	-	13	TRBJ1-2	TGTGCCAGCAGCTTAGAGTTACTCGGTGGCTACACCTTC	CASSLELLGGYTF
TRBD1	TRBV19	once	15	TRBJ1-2	TGTGCCAGTAGTGTCACAGGGGGAGCTAACTATGGCTACACCTTC	CASSVTGGANYGYTF
-	TRBV7-2	-	15	TRBJ2-6	TGTGCCAGCAGCCCCCGGGTGTCTGGGGCCAACGTCCTGACTTTC	CASSPRVSGANVLTF
-	TRBV9	-	17	TRBJ2-6	TGTGCCAGCAGCGTTTACAGGGAGCCATCTGGGGCCAACGTCCTGACTTTC	CASSVYREPSGANVLTF
-	TRBV9	few	14	TRBJ2-7	TGTGCCAGCAGCCCCCGGTCCAATTCCTACGAGCAGTACTTC	CASSPRSNSYEQYF
TRBD2	TRBV13	-	16	TRBJ2-7	TGTGCCAGCCTCGGCCCCGGGACTAGCGGGATTTACGAGCAGTACTTC	CASLGPGTSGIYEQYF
-	TRBV5-4	once	15	TRBJ2-3	TGTGCCAGCAGCGTTCGGTCCCTCCAAACAGATACGCAGTATTTT	CASSVRSLQTDTQYF
TRBD1	TRBV14	-	14	TRBJ2-7	TGTGCCAGCAGCCAAATGACAGGGATCTACGAGCAGTACTTC	CASSQMTGIYEQYF
TRBD2	TRBV5-1	few	16	TRBJ2-7	TGCGCCAGCAGCTTGGCCCCTAGCGGGGTTTCCTACGAGCAGTACTTC	CASSLAPSGVSYEQYF
-	TRBV24-1	-	15	TRBJ2-7	TGTGCCACCAGTGACCCCGGGGAAGGGGGCTACGAGCAGTACTTC	CATSDPGEGGYEQYF
-	TRBV23-1	-	14	TRBJ2-3	TGCGCCAGCAGAGACAGTGGATGCACAGATACGCAGTATTTT	CASRDSGCTDTQYF
-	TRBV11-3	-	15	TRBJ1-1	TGTGCCAGCAGCTCAGGGCCGGGAGGTATCACTGAAGCTTTCTTT	CASSSGPGGITEAFF
-	TRBV5-6	few	15	TRBJ2-3	TGTGCCAGCAGCTTGGCAGGGTCTAGCACAGATACGCAGTATTTT	CASSLAGSSTDTQYF
TRBD2	TRBV5-4	-	14	TRBJ2-5	TGTGCCAGCAGGATAGCGGGGGGGAGAGAGACCCAGTACTTC	CASRIAGGRETQYF
-	TRBV10-3	-	13	TRBJ2-5	TGTGCCATCACCCCGACAGTTCAAGAGACCCAGTACTTC	CAITPTVQETQYF
-	TRBV18	-	15	TRBJ1-6	TGTGCCAGCTCAGCCTTAGAGGGTCGGGATTCACCCCTCCACTTT	CASSALEGRDSPLHF
-	TRBV5-1	-	14	TRBJ1-5	TGCGCCAGCTCCCCCCTTGGGGGGACTCAGCCCCAGCATTTT	CASSPLGGTQPQHF
-	TRBV6-4	-	14	TRBJ2-2	TGTGCCAGCAGTATGGAGTGGGTCACCGGGGAGCTGTTTTTT	CASSMEWVTGELFF
-	TRBV6-6	-	12	TRBJ1-2	TGTGCCAGCAGTGCAACCCTGCCTAGCTACACCTTC	CASSATLPSYTF
-	TRBV20-1	-	13	TRBJ1-1	TGCAGTGCTAGTCGGGACAACCGACCCGAAGCTTTCTTT	CSASRDNRPEAFF
TRBD1	TRBV5-1	-	16	TRBJ2-7	TGCGCCAGCAGCGAAAGTGAGGGGGCGCGTTATAAAGAGCAGTACTTC	CASSESEGARYKEQYF
TRBD2	TRBV10-3	-	14	TRBJ2-3	TGTGCCATGGCGACTAGCGGGAGCACAGATACGCAGTATTTT	CAMATSGSTDTQYF
TRBD2	TRBV2	-	17	TRBJ2-4	TGTGCCAGCAATCTAGCGGGAGGGTTGGAGGCCAAAAACATTCAGTACTTC	CASNLAGGLEAKNIQYF
-	TRBV20-1	-	13	TRBJ2-5	TGCAGTGCTAGTCGCGGGGCGGGGGAGACCCAGTACTTC	CSASRGAGETQYF